The 27 T cell receptor beta chains below all came from one sample that was sequenced in a study of early T cells in non-severe SARS-CoV-2 infection. Each CDR3 protein gets one entry after TCRdb re-called the 5' RACE reads with MiXCR. Of tens of thousands of distinct CDR3 sequences listed, about an eighth are singletons. Sequences were obtained from whole blood. The receptors here all came from an adult who was a healthcare worker with PCR-confirmed SARS-CoV-2 infection or an uninfected control (not recorded which).

Only a few counts were recorded for this clonotype. The chain employs TRBV5-1 and TRBJ2-5; D is perhaps TRBD1 (6 bases). This CDR3 is built from 15 residues. The germline V gene encodes CDR1 SGHRS and CDR2 YFSETQ. The V end was cut by 4 bases, the J end by 4 bases, with 17 bases between. For the CDR3, the DNA is TGCGCCAGCAGCCAGGAACAGGGATTCGGAGAGACCCAGTACTTC. This codes for CASSQEQGFGETQYF.

This clonotype has ten or more counts. The chain joins TRBV29-1 to TRBJ2-7; a possible D gene is TRBD2 (6 bases). Germline V CDR1 and CDR2: SQVTM, ANQGSEA. The germline V and J ends were trimmed by 5 bases and 2 bases, with 13 bases remaining between them. The CDR3 has 13 residues. CDR3 DNA: TGCAGCGTTACAGCGGGCACGCCCTACGAGCAGTACTTC. Protein: CSVTAGTPYEQYF.

The rearrangement links TRBV2 to TRBJ2-1, with no clear D. Germline lookup yields CDR1 SNHLY and CDR2 FYNNEI. V was cut by 1 base and J by 2 bases, with 3 bases left in between. The CDR3 is 13 amino acids. The CDR3 here is CASSEEAYNEQFF. DNA of the CDR3: TGTGCCAGCAGTGAAGAGGCCTACAATGAGCAGTTCTTC.

This clonotype was found many times. The CDR3 loop reads CASSRPRDDAFF. CDR3 sequence (DNA): TGTGCCAGCAGCCGCCCCAGGGACGACGCTTTCTTT. V gene TRBV7-9 combines with J gene TRBJ1-1, with D possibly matching TRBD1 (5 bases). With 5 bases removed from V and 11 bases from J, the gap between germline ends came to 15 bases. CDR3 length equals 12 residues. CDR1 is SEHNR, CDR2 FQNEAQ, per germline (reference sequence).

The CDR3: CASTSRDEQYF. The CDR3 nucleotides read TGTGCCAGCACCTCTCGGGACGAGCAGTACTTC. The chain employs TRBV28 and TRBJ2-7; D gene uncertain. Germline CDR1 and CDR2: MDHEN and SYDVKM. CDR3 length: 11 residues. V was clipped by 7 bases and J by 5 bases, with 9 bases between them.

This clonotype has only a few counts. The chain combines TRBV30 with TRBJ2-3, with D maybe TRBD1 (6 bases). The germline V gene has CDR1 GTSNPN and CDR2 SVGIG (reference sequence). V was clipped by 2 bases and J by 5 bases, with 14 bases between them. The CDR3 totals 14 residues. CDR3 sequence: CAWSFLGAGDTQYF. CDR3 DNA: TGTGCCTGGAGTTTTCTGGGGGCGGGAGATACGCAGTATTTT.

The gene calls are TRBV12-3 or TRBV12-4 and TRBJ1-5; TRBD1 matches 8 bases. V shed 6 bases, J shed 6 bases, and the junction held 4 bases outside the gene matches. This CDR3 comprises 13 residues. CDR3 coding DNA: TGTGCCAGCAGCCAGGGGGCGGGTCAGCCCCAGCATTTT. Residues: CASSQGAGQPQHF.

The chain is built from TRBV20-1 and TRBJ1-1; D gene uncertain. Germline V gene lookup returns CDR1 DFQATT and CDR2 SNEGSKA (reference sequence). V was cut by 1 base and J by 1 base, with 13 bases left in between. The CDR3 loop spans 15 amino acids. The DNA for the CDR3 is TGCAGTGCTAGAGCCACGGGGAGAAGGAACACTGAAGCTTTCTTT. Its translation is CSARATGRRNTEAFF.

This clonotype is a singleton in its sample. Sequence at one end of the junction differs from germline and may be a read error. V is TRBV7-6 and J is TRBJ2-2, with D possibly TRBD1 on 5 matching bases. The CDR3 is 16 residues long. Germline V gene sequence: CDR1 SGHVS, CDR2 FNYEAQ. CDR3 sequence (DNA): TGTGTCAGCAGCCTAAGACAGACCTCGAACACCGGGGAGCTGTTTTTT. Its protein product is CVSSLRQTSNTGELFF.

This clonotype was recorded at least ten times. J is TRBJ1-1 and V is TRBV6-2 or TRBV6-3; D uncertain. This CDR3 has 13 residues. The germline V gene encodes CDR1 MNHEY and CDR2 SVGEGT. Trimming shortened V by 0 bases and J by 1 base, and 3 bases separated the two germline ends. The CDR3 spells CASSYSKNTEAFF. The CDR3 nucleotides are TGTGCCAGCAGTTACTCCAAGAACACTGAAGCTTTCTTT.

This clonotype was picked up many times. The chain carries TRBV9 and TRBJ2-7; a possible D gene is TRBD1 (5 bases). Per germline, CDR1 SGDLS and CDR2 YYNGEE. CDR3 size: 14 residues. V was pared by 0 bases and J by 5 bases, with 12 bases between. This CDR3 reads CASSVGQTSDEQYF. CDR3 bases: TGTGCCAGCAGCGTAGGACAGACTTCTGACGAGCAGTACTTC.

The chain is built from TRBV29-1 and TRBJ2-1; TRBD2 is a possible D gene (5 bases). The CDR3 has 12 amino acids. The V and J ends lost 4 bases and 6 bases respectively, with 10 bases between them. From germline, CDR1 is SQVTM and CDR2 ANQGSEA. The CDR3 DNA sequence: TGCAGCGTTGTGAAGGCGGGCAATGAGCAGTTCTTC. Amino acid sequence: CSVVKAGNEQFF.

This clonotype is a singleton in its sample. CDR3 in amino acids: CASSRTGEDYGYTF. CDR3 DNA sequence: TGTGCCAGTAGTAGGACAGGGGAGGACTATGGCTACACCTTC. The chain links TRBV19 to TRBJ1-2; 9 bases agree with TRBD1. Germline V lookup: CDR1 LNHDA, CDR2 SQIVND (reference sequence). The CDR3 contains 14 residues. After removal of 4 bases from V and 3 bases from J, the junction contained 3 bases not matched to a gene.

In this sample, this clonotype turned up many times. This chain connects TRBV27 to TRBJ1-2, with D hard to call. The V end was cut by 5 bases, the J end by 6 bases, with 13 bases between. The germline gives CDR1 MNHEY, CDR2 SMNVEV (reference sequence). The CDR3 is made up of 13 amino acids. The CDR3 DNA reads as TGTGCCAGCAGTGCAACCCCACACGATGGCTACACCTTC. Protein: CASSATPHDGYTF.

The sample holds many counts of this clonotype. The CDR3 protein is CASSYDSYEQYF. CDR3 DNA: TGTGCCAGCAGTTATGACAGCTACGAGCAGTACTTC. The chain couples TRBV6-2 or TRBV6-3 to TRBJ2-7; TRBD1 might be the D (5 bases). CDR1 is MNHEY, CDR2 SVGEGT, per germline. The CDR3 is 12 amino acids. Trimming took off 3 bases at V and 3 bases at J, with 6 bases between the two ends.

This clonotype turned up a few times. This sequence joins TRBV6-2 or TRBV6-3 and TRBJ2-2, with TRBD1 identical over 10 bases. The V segment lost 0 bases and the J segment 5 bases; nucleotides outside the gene matches: 6. The CDR3 has 17 residues. The germline V gene has CDR1 MNHEY and CDR2 SVGEGT. The CDR3 nucleotides are TGTGCCAGCAGTTACTCTGCGGGACAGGGGTTTACCGGGGAGCTGTTTTTT. It specifies CASSYSAGQGFTGELFF.

This clonotype has a count of ten or more. The chain joins TRBV6-1 to TRBJ1-2; no definite D call. V gave up 3 bases and J gave up 4 bases, with 9 bases separating them. This CDR3 is built from 13 residues. Germline-derived CDR1 and CDR2 are MNHNS and SASEGT. CDR3 sequence reads: CASSDPASYGYTF. CDR3 DNA: TGTGCCAGCAGTGACCCCGCCAGCTATGGCTACACCTTC.

This clonotype has just a few counts. This chain connects TRBV29-1 to TRBJ1-1; D gene uncertain. Between the trimmed V and J ends, which lost 3 bases and 3 bases, there was a span of 8 bases. The CDR3 is 12 residues long. The germline V gene encodes CDR1 SQVTM and CDR2 ANQGSEA. The CDR3 loop is CSVDVHHTEAFF. In DNA, the CDR3 is TGCAGCGTTGACGTCCACCACACTGAAGCTTTCTTT.

This clonotype was detected a few times. This CDR3 is CASSPSGAADTQYF. For the CDR3, the DNA is TGTGCCAGCAGTCCCAGCGGGGCCGCAGATACGCAGTATTTT. The J gene is TRBJ2-3, the V gene TRBV5-6; 7 bases fit TRBD2. With 5 bases clipped from V and 4 bases from J, the junction kept 7 bases outside the gene matches. Per germline, CDR1 SGHDT and CDR2 YYEEEE. This CDR3 has 14 amino acids.

This clonotype was seen many times. The chain recombines TRBV18 with TRBJ2-3; D is unresolved. Germline CDR1 reads KGHSH; CDR2 reads LQKENI. The V gene lost 4 bases and the J gene lost 4 bases, with 12 bases spanning the gap. This CDR3 comprises 14 residues. The CDR3 sequence is CASSRRPRSDTQYF. The CDR3 nucleotides read TGTGCCAGCTCACGACGCCCGCGCTCAGATACGCAGTATTTT.

The gene calls are TRBV18 and TRBJ1-3, with TRBD1 matching over 7 bases. This CDR3 spans 12 amino acids. V shed 6 bases and J 8 bases; nucleotides not matched to a gene: 4. Germline V lookup: CDR1 KGHSH, CDR2 LQKENI. The DNA for the CDR3 is TGTGCCAGCTCCCCCGACAGGGACACCATATATTTT. Amino acids: CASSPDRDTIYF.

The V gene is TRBV30, the J gene TRBJ2-7; TRBD2 is a possible D gene (5 bases). V lost 0 bases and J lost 1, with 10 bases in between. Germline V gene sequence: CDR1 GTSNPN, CDR2 SVGIG (reference sequence). The CDR3 length is 14 residues. CDR3 in DNA: TGTGCCTGGAGTGTAGTGGAGCGGTCCTACGAGCAGTACTTC. Translated: CAWSVVERSYEQYF.

In its sample, this clonotype was seen a few times. This chain joins TRBV12-3 or TRBV12-4 and TRBJ2-7; 8 nucleotides match TRBD1. The CDR3 length is 16 residues. Losses at the gene ends were 4 bases for V and 1 base for J; bases not matched to a gene: 9. DNA of the CDR3: TGTGCCAGCAGTTCTCCACTGGGGACAGGATCCTACGAGCAGTACTTC. Encoded protein: CASSSPLGTGSYEQYF.

The CDR3 nucleotides read TGCGCCAGCAGCTCGGGCGGCCAGGGCACCGGGGAGCTGTTTTTT. It yields the protein CASSSGGQGTGELFF. The chain uses TRBV5-1 and TRBJ2-2, with a tentative D call TRBD1 (5 bases). Trimming stripped 3 bases from V and 4 bases from J, with 13 bases between. The germline V gene has CDR1 SGHRS and CDR2 YFSETQ. The CDR3 covers 15 residues.

This clonotype has at least ten counts. The chain links TRBV29-1 to TRBJ2-3; 14 nucleotides match TRBD2. This CDR3 spans 15 amino acids. CDR1 is SQVTM, CDR2 ANQGSEA, per germline. The V and J ends lost 4 bases and 4 bases, in that order; junction bases with no gene match: 4. The CDR3 DNA reads TGCAGCGTTGTGGGGACTAGCGGGAGCCCAGATACGCAGTATTTT. Encoded protein: CSVVGTSGSPDTQYF.

The table lists this clonotype with many counts. The V and J genes are TRBV4-1 and TRBJ2-1; 9 bases map to TRBD2. The CDR3 runs 16 residues. From germline, CDR1 is MGHRA and CDR2 YSYEKL. Germline trimming cut 1 base from V and 6 bases from J; bases unmatched to any gene: 7. This chain's CDR3 is CASSQVLVAGVNEQFF. CDR3 bases: TGCGCCAGCAGCCAAGTCTTGGTAGCGGGAGTCAATGAGCAGTTCTTC.

This clonotype was found many times. The chain is built from TRBV28 and TRBJ1-4; 7 positions match TRBD1. CDR3 length: 13 amino acids. The V gene's germline CDR1 is MDHEN and CDR2 SYDVKM. V lost 5 bases, J lost 8 bases, and 5 bases stayed unmatched. CDR3 bases: TGTGCCAGCAGTCCGACAGGGCCCGAAAAACTGTTTTTT. It codes for CASSPTGPEKLFF.